This T cell receptor beta chain was profiled in a study of blood T cells in healthy people across ages. The sample providers were healthy Caucasian people from Russia, aged about 6 to 95. PBMCs, at least 6 million per sample, were isolated. Alongside a J-beta primer mix, a sample-barcoded 5' primer served in a second PCR lasting about 7 to 12 cycles. One entry per CDR3 protein, called by TCRdb with MiXCR from the 5' RACE reads. The sample shows about 1.5 million distinct CDR3 sequences, 42% of them seen only once. Per germline, CDR1 DFQATT and CDR2 SNEGSKA (reference sequence). V was clipped by 2 bases and J by 9 bases, with 23 bases between them. This CDR3 contains 16 residues.

This chain joins TRBV20-1 and TRBJ2-1; possibly TRBD2 for D (5 bases). This receptor was taken from a woman between 18 and 30 years old in good health. What was sequenced was blood. The CDR3 sequence is CSARWVVGELASEQFF. The CDR3 DNA is TGCAGTGCTAGATGGGTAGTGGGAGAATTAGCTAGTGAGCAGTTCTTC.